A single sample is the source of the 5 T cell receptor beta chains below, sequenced in a study of blood T cell repertoires in COVID-19. The assay was immunoSEQ multiplex PCR, and TCRdb's table has in-frame clones only and misses some. In the table there are 25,000 to 30,000 clones, roughly nine tenths of which are singletons. The sequenced sample was peripheral blood. These receptors all stem from a man between 60 and 75 years old with acute or convalescent COVID-19.

The chain employs TRBV11-2 and TRBJ2-7, with D perhaps matching TRBD1 (5 bases). V gave up 6 bases and J gave up 3 bases, with 18 bases separating them. CDR1 and CDR2 (germline): SGHAT, FQNNGV. The CDR3 length is 15 residues. The CDR3, as DNA: TGTGCCAGCAGTTTATCACAGGTGAGAGGCTACGAGCAGTACTTC. Residues: CASSLSQVRGYEQYF.

This chain joins TRBV7-2 and TRBJ2-2; 7 bases line up with TRBD2. Looked up from germline, CDR1 is SGHTA and CDR2 is FQGNSA. The CDR3 extends over 15 amino acids. The junction had 7 bases not matched to a gene; V was cut back by 2 bases and J by 7 bases. CDR3 region: CASSLMGGPNGELFF. The CDR3 bases are TGTGCCAGCAGCTTAATGGGAGGGCCAAACGGGGAGCTGTTTTTT.

The gene calls are TRBV24-1 and TRBJ1-1; tentative D call: TRBD1 (6 bases). CDR3 size: 13 residues. The germline V gene has CDR1 KGHDR and CDR2 SFDVKD. Trimming left V 9 bases short and J 0 bases short, with 10 bases between. The CDR3 reads CATRQALNTEAFF. CDR3 DNA sequence: TGTGCCACCCGACAGGCGTTGAACACTGAAGCTTTCTTT.

V gene TRBV30 combines with J gene TRBJ1-2; 8 bases are shared with TRBD1. J was trimmed by 9 bases and V by 2 bases; bases with no gene match: 17. Germline CDR1 reads GTSNPN; CDR2 reads SVGIG (reference sequence). The CDR3 extends over 16 amino acids. As DNA, the CDR3 is TGTGCCTGGAGTAGTGGACAGGGTCAAAGATGGCTACGCTACACCTTC. Translated, it gives CAWSSGQGQRWLRYTF.

Concerning this clone: The junction does not match germline at one end; this may be a read error. This chain uses TRBV6-5 with TRBJ2-2; D is perhaps TRBD2 (6 bases). Germline V gives CDR1 MNHEY, CDR2 SVGAGI. The CDR3 totals 14 residues. CDR3 nucleotide sequence: TGTGCCAGCAGTTACGAGCGTTCCTACGGGGGGCTGTTTTTT. This sequence encodes CASSYERSYGGLFF.